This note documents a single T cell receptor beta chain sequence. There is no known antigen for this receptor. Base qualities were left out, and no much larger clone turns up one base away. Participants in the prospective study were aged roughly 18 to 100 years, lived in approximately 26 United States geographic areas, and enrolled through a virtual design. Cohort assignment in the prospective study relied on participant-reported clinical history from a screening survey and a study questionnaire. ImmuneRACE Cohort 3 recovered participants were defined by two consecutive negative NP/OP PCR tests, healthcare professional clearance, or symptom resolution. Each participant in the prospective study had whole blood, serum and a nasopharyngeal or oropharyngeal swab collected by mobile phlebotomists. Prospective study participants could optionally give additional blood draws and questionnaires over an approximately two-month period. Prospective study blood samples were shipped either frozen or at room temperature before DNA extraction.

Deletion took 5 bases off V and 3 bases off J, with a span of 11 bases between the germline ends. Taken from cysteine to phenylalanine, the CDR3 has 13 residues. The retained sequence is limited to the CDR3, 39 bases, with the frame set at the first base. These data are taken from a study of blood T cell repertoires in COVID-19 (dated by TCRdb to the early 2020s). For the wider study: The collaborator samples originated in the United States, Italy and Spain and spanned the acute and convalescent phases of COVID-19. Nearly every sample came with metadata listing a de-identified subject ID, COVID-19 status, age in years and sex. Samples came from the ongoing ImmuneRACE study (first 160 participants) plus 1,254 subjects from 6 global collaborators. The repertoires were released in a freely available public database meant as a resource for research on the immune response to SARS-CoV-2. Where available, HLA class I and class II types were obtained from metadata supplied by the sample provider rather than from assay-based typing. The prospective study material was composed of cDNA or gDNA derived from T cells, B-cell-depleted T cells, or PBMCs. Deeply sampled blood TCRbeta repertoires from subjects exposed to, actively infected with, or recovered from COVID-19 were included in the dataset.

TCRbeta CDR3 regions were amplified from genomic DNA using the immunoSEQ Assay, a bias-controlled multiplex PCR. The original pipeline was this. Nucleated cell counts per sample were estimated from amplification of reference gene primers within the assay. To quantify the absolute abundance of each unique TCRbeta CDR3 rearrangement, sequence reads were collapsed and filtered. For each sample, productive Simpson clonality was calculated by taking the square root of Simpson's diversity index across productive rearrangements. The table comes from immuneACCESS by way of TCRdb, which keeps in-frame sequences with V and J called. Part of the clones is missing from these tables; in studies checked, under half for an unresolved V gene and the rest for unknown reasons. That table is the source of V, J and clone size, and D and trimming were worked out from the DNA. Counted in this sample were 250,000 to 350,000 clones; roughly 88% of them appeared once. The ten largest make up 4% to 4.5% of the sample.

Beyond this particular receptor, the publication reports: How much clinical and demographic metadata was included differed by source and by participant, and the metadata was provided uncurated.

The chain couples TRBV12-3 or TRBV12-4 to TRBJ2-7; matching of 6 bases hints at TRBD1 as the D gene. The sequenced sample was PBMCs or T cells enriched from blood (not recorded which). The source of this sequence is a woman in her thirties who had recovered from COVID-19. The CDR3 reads CASSGDNYYEQYF. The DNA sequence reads TGTGCCAGCAGTGGGGACAATTACTACGAGCAGTACTTC.